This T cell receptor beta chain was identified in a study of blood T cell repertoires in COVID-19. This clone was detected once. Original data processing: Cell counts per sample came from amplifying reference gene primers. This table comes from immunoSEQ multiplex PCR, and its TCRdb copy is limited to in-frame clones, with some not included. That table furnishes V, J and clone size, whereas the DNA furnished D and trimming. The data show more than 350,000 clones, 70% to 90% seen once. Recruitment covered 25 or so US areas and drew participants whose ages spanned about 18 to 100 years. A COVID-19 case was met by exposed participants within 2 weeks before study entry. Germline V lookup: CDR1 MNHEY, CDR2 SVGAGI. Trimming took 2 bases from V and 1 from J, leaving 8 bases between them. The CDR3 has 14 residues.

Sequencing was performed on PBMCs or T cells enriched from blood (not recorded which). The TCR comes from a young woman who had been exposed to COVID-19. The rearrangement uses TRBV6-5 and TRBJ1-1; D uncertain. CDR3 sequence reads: CASSYGRKNTEAFF. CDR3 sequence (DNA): TGTGCCAGCAGTTACGGGCGCAAGAACACTGAAGCTTTCTTT.